These T cell receptor beta chains were read from a single sample in a study of blood T cell repertoires in COVID-19. Generated by immunoSEQ multiplex PCR, the TCRdb table keeps only in-frame clones and is missing some. The table lists about 81,000 clones, approximately 82% of them singletons. The sequencing input was peripheral blood. Receptors were obtained from a human donor in a cohort sampled during active COVID-19. CDR3s include the opening cysteine and the closing phenylalanine or tryptophan. The D gene is left open where the match is weak. Rows may omit the clone size; those that give it use once, few, many or a size class.

CDR3 protein: CASSVDPQGPGEQYF
CDR3 DNA: TGTGCCAGCAGCGTAGATCCCCAGGGGCCGGGGGAGCAGTACTTC
clone size: .
V gene: TRBV9
D gene: .
J gene: TRBJ2-7

CDR3 protein: CASSQEWGPGEKLFF
CDR3 DNA: TGCGCCAGCAGCCAAGAGTGGGGGCCGGGTGAAAAACTGTTTTTT
clone size: .
V gene: TRBV4-3
D gene: .
J gene: TRBJ1-4

CDR3 protein: CASSQGWGGRSFGYTF
CDR3 DNA: TGCGCCAGCAGCCAAGGCTGGGGGGGAAGGAGCTTTGGCTACACCTTC
clone size: .
V gene: TRBV4-1
D gene: .
J gene: TRBJ1-2

CDR3 protein: CASSTRTHRRREQYF
CDR3 DNA: TGTGCCAGCTCAACCCGGACTCACCGCCGGAGAGAGCAGTACTTC
clone size: .
V gene: TRBV2
D gene: .
J gene: TRBJ2-7

CDR3 protein: CASPPSGGEDGNQPQHF
CDR3 DNA: TGTGCCAGTCCCCCCAGTGGCGGGGAGGATGGCAATCAGCCCCAGCATTTT
clone size: few
V gene: TRBV9
D gene: .
J gene: TRBJ1-5

CDR3 protein: CASSSRGQGRYEQYF
CDR3 DNA: TGTGCCAGCAGCTCGAGGGGGCAGGGAAGGTACGAGCAGTACTTC
clone size: .
V gene: TRBV11-3
D gene: TRBD1
J gene: TRBJ2-7

CDR3 protein: CASSRGGRSTGELFF
CDR3 DNA: TGTGCCAGCTCTCGGGGGGGCCGCAGCACCGGGGAGCTGTTTTTT
clone size: few
V gene: TRBV18
D gene: TRBD2
J gene: TRBJ2-2

CDR3 protein: CAMAPTGGGEQYF
CDR3 DNA: TGTGCCATGGCCCCCACAGGGGGGGGCGAGCAGTACTTC
clone size: few
V gene: TRBV5-4
D gene: .
J gene: TRBJ2-7

CDR3 protein: CSASSSGGAAEQYF
CDR3 DNA: TGCAGTGCTAGTAGTAGCGGGGGGGCCGCCGAGCAGTACTTC
clone size: .
V gene: TRBV20-1
D gene: TRBD2
J gene: TRBJ2-7

CDR3 protein: CASSRTGETEAFF
CDR3 DNA: TGTGCCAGCAGCCGGACAGGGGAAACTGAAGCTTTCTTT
clone size: .
V gene: TRBV5-4
D gene: TRBD1
J gene: TRBJ1-1

CDR3 protein: CASSMISGQRAQPQHF
CDR3 DNA: TGTGCCAGTAGTATGATTTCGGGGCAGCGGGCTCAGCCCCAGCATTTT
clone size: .
V gene: TRBV19
D gene: .
J gene: TRBJ1-5

CDR3 protein: CASLRNEGYGYTF
CDR3 DNA: TGTGCCAGCCTGCGGAACGAAGGCTATGGCTACACCTTC
clone size: .
V gene: TRBV2
D gene: .
J gene: TRBJ1-2

CDR3 protein: CASSSGQRNTGELFF
CDR3 DNA: TGTGCCAGCAGCTCGGGACAGCGCAACACCGGGGAGCTGTTTTTT
clone size: .
V gene: TRBV7-3
D gene: TRBD1
J gene: TRBJ2-2

CDR3 protein: CSAVAYEQYF
CDR3 DNA: TGCAGTGCTGTAGCCTACGAGCAGTACTTC
clone size: .
V gene: TRBV20-1
D gene: .
J gene: TRBJ2-7

CDR3 protein: CASSQEWGTRSGNQPQHF
CDR3 DNA: TGCGCCAGCAGCCAAGAGTGGGGGACAAGGTCAGGTAATCAGCCCCAGCATTTT
clone size: .
V gene: TRBV4-3
D gene: .
J gene: TRBJ1-5

CDR3 protein: CASSPRQGGYGYTF
CDR3 DNA: TGTGCCAGTAGTCCGAGACAAGGGGGCTATGGCTACACCTTC
clone size: .
V gene: TRBV19
D gene: .
J gene: TRBJ1-2

CDR3 protein: CASSYWQGSEAFF
CDR3 DNA: TGTGCCAGCAGTTACTGGCAGGGTTCTGAAGCTTTCTTT
clone size: .
V gene: TRBV6-6
D gene: .
J gene: TRBJ1-1

CDR3 protein: CASSEARAGELFF
CDR3 DNA: TGTGCCAGCAGTGAGGCGCGGGCCGGGGAGCTGTTTTTT
clone size: .
V gene: TRBV2
D gene: .
J gene: TRBJ2-2

CDR3 protein: CATSRDRGQGQPQHF
CDR3 DNA: TGTGCCACCAGCAGAGACAGGGGGCAAGGTCAGCCCCAGCATTTT
clone size: .
V gene: TRBV15
D gene: TRBD1
J gene: TRBJ1-5

CDR3 protein: CASSASSSVFGEQFF
CDR3 DNA: TGTGCCAGCAGCGCTAGCAGTAGCGTCTTCGGTGAGCAGTTCTTC
clone size: .
V gene: TRBV7-6
D gene: .
J gene: TRBJ2-1

CDR3 protein: CASSQGVTGWGGYTF
CDR3 DNA: TGTGCCAGCAGCCAAGGAGTAACGGGATGGGGAGGCTACACCTTC
clone size: once
V gene: TRBV3-1/TRBV3-2
D gene: .
J gene: TRBJ1-2

CDR3 protein: CASSRSDRGVEYF
CDR3 DNA: TGTGCCAGTAGCCGTAGCGACAGGGGGGTGGAGTACTTC
clone size: .
V gene: TRBV19
D gene: TRBD1
J gene: TRBJ2-7

CDR3 protein: CASREQGARGNTIYF
CDR3 DNA: TGTGCCAGCAGAGAACAGGGGGCGCGTGGAAACACCATATATTTT
clone size: .
V gene: TRBV3-1/TRBV3-2
D gene: TRBD1
J gene: TRBJ1-3

CDR3 protein: CASSLFGGGGNTIYF
CDR3 DNA: TGTGCCAGCAGCTTATTTGGAGGAGGTGGAAACACCATATATTTT
clone size: once
V gene: TRBV13
D gene: .
J gene: TRBJ1-3

CDR3 protein: CASSSWTGKSNTEAFF
CDR3 DNA: TGTGCCAGCAGCTCTTGGACAGGGAAGTCGAACACTGAAGCTTTCTTT
clone size: .
V gene: TRBV11-1
D gene: TRBD1
J gene: TRBJ1-1

CDR3 protein: CASQTESSYEQYF
CDR3 DNA: TGTGCCAGCCAGACAGAGAGCTCCTACGAGCAGTACTTC
clone size: .
V gene: TRBV12-3/TRBV12-4
D gene: .
J gene: TRBJ2-7

CDR3 protein: CASSYPPRVRHQPQHF
CDR3 DNA: TGTGCCAGCAGTTACCCCCCTCGGGTTCGTCATCAGCCCCAGCATTTT
clone size: once
V gene: TRBV6-2/TRBV6-3
D gene: .
J gene: TRBJ1-5

CDR3 protein: CASSRRRLSTSSTDTQYF
CDR3 DNA: TGTGCCAGCAGCCGTCGCCGCCTGAGCACTAGCAGCACAGATACGCAGTATTTT
clone size: .
V gene: TRBV3-1/TRBV3-2
D gene: .
J gene: TRBJ2-3

CDR3 protein: CASSFFYF
CDR3 DNA: TGTGCCAGCAGCTTCTTCTACTTC
clone size: few
V gene: TRBV5-8
D gene: .
J gene: TRBJ2-7

CDR3 protein: CASSMTSGGLNYNEQFF
CDR3 DNA: TGTGCCAGCAGTATGACTAGCGGGGGGCTAAACTACAATGAGCAGTTCTTC
clone size: .
V gene: TRBV27
D gene: TRBD2
J gene: TRBJ2-1

CDR3 protein: CASSQGPLYGYTF
CDR3 DNA: TGCGCCAGCAGCCAAGGGCCGCTCTATGGCTACACCTTC
clone size: .
V gene: TRBV4-1
D gene: .
J gene: TRBJ1-2

CDR3 protein: CASSLTGGRVNEQFF
CDR3 DNA: TGTGCCAGCAGCTTAACGGGGGGGCGCGTAAATGAGCAGTTCTTC
clone size: .
V gene: TRBV7-9
D gene: TRBD2
J gene: TRBJ2-1

CDR3 protein: CASAGTTNTGELFF
CDR3 DNA: TGCGCCAGCGCCGGGACAACGAACACCGGGGAGCTGTTTTTT
clone size: .
V gene: TRBV5-1
D gene: .
J gene: TRBJ2-2

CDR3 protein: CASRGGTETGELFF
CDR3 DNA: TGTGCCAGCAGAGGCGGGACAGAGACCGGGGAGCTGTTTTTT
clone size: .
V gene: TRBV9
D gene: .
J gene: TRBJ2-2

CDR3 protein: CAIGQVPLEQYF
CDR3 DNA: TGTGCCATCGGACAGGTACCTCTGGAGCAGTACTTC
clone size: .
V gene: TRBV27
D gene: TRBD1
J gene: TRBJ2-7

CDR3 protein: CASSLSGTGSEAFF
CDR3 DNA: TGTGCCAGCTCACTCTCTGGGACAGGGTCTGAAGCTTTCTTT
clone size: .
V gene: TRBV18
D gene: TRBD1
J gene: TRBJ1-1

CDR3 protein: CATSDTYEQYF
CDR3 DNA: TGTGCCACTTCGGACACCTACGAGCAGTACTTC
clone size: .
V gene: TRBV10-3
D gene: .
J gene: TRBJ2-7

CDR3 protein: CASSAIGVYEQYF
CDR3 DNA: TGTGCCAGCAGCGCGATCGGGGTTTACGAGCAGTACTTC
clone size: .
V gene: TRBV14
D gene: .
J gene: TRBJ2-7

CDR3 protein: CASSIAPGQWGQPQHF
CDR3 DNA: TGTGCCAGTAGTATAGCCCCCGGACAGTGGGGTCAGCCCCAGCATTTT
clone size: .
V gene: TRBV19
D gene: .
J gene: TRBJ1-5

CDR3 protein: CASSQDPVAQGSEKLFF
CDR3 DNA: TGCGCCAGCAGCCAGGACCCCGTTGCACAGGGCAGTGAAAAACTGTTTTTT
clone size: .
V gene: TRBV4-1
D gene: .
J gene: TRBJ1-4

CDR3 protein: CASSPTPGQGLSPLHF
CDR3 DNA: TGTGCCAGCTCACCAACTCCGGGACAGGGACTTTCACCCCTCCACTTT
clone size: .
V gene: TRBV18
D gene: TRBD1
J gene: TRBJ1-6

CDR3 protein: CASSMARQVQDTEAFF
CDR3 DNA: TGTGCCAGTAGTATGGCCCGACAGGTTCAGGACACTGAAGCTTTCTTT
clone size: once
V gene: TRBV19
D gene: .
J gene: TRBJ1-1

CDR3 protein: CASSLDPRGQAARTEAFF
CDR3 DNA: TGTGCCAGCAGCCTTGATCCCAGAGGACAGGCGGCGCGGACTGAAGCTTTCTTT
clone size: once
V gene: TRBV5-4
D gene: TRBD1
J gene: TRBJ1-1

CDR3 protein: CASSQGGARQGEKLFF
CDR3 DNA: TGTGCCAGCAGCCAAGGCGGGGCGAGACAGGGTGAAAAACTGTTTTTT
clone size: .
V gene: TRBV4-2
D gene: TRBD1
J gene: TRBJ1-4

CDR3 protein: CASTLGADSNQPQHF
CDR3 DNA: TGTGCCAGCACGCTGGGGGCGGATAGCAATCAGCCCCAGCATTTT
clone size: .
V gene: TRBV18
D gene: .
J gene: TRBJ1-5

CDR3 protein: CASSEDRDVGYTF
CDR3 DNA: TGTGCCAGCAGTGAAGACAGGGATGTTGGCTACACCTTC
clone size: .
V gene: TRBV2
D gene: .
J gene: TRBJ1-2

CDR3 protein: CASSLDLNQPQHF
CDR3 DNA: TGTGCCAGCAGCTTAGACCTAAATCAGCCCCAGCATTTT
clone size: .
V gene: TRBV7-2
D gene: .
J gene: TRBJ1-5

CDR3 protein: CASSERGLNEKLFF
CDR3 DNA: TGTGCCAGCAGTGAAAGGGGGCTTAATGAAAAACTGTTTTTT
clone size: .
V gene: TRBV2
D gene: TRBD1
J gene: TRBJ1-4

CDR3 protein: CASSASGTSPEQFF
CDR3 DNA: TGCGCCAGCAGCGCGTCCGGGACTAGCCCCGAGCAGTTCTTC
clone size: .
V gene: TRBV5-1
D gene: TRBD2
J gene: TRBJ2-1

CDR3 protein: CASSQNQGLSPLHF
CDR3 DNA: TGTGCCAGCAGCCAGAATCAGGGGTTGTCACCCCTCCACTTT
clone size: .
V gene: TRBV14
D gene: .
J gene: TRBJ1-6

CDR3 protein: CASMTRGSGGYEQYF
CDR3 DNA: TGTGCCAGCATGACGCGGGGGAGCGGGGGGTACGAGCAGTACTTC
clone size: .
V gene: TRBV6-5
D gene: TRBD2
J gene: TRBJ2-7

CDR3 protein: CASSSVGQGKETQYF
CDR3 DNA: TGTGCCAGCAGCTCCGTGGGACAGGGAAAAGAGACCCAGTACTTC
clone size: .
V gene: TRBV11-2
D gene: TRBD1
J gene: TRBJ2-5

CDR3 protein: CASSIGQGYTEAFF
CDR3 DNA: TGTGCCAGTAGTATTGGACAGGGCTACACTGAAGCTTTCTTT
clone size: few
V gene: TRBV19
D gene: TRBD1
J gene: TRBJ1-1